This is a list of T cell receptor beta chains from one sample in a study of T cell repertoires in cytomegalovirus infection. For these receptors, no antigen is known. TCRdb used MiXCR to reprocess the reads, holding one entry per CDR3 protein. The sample gives hundreds of thousands of distinct CDR3 sequences, approximately 31% of which show up once; around 15% is in the top ten. This material consisted of cultured CD8+ T cells from PBMCs, taken from culture after CMV antigen stimulation. These receptors were taken from a human donor in good health (CMV status not recorded). Some clones in this sample may be carry-over from other donors' samples. CDR3s include the opening cysteine and the closing phenylalanine or tryptophan. A D gene is named only where the DNA matches it firmly. Size values are once, few and many counts, or a class for expanded clones, and some rows have none.

j_call v_call clone_size cdr3_length d_call cdr3_nt cdr3_aa
TRBJ1-2 TRBV6-5 - 18 TRBD1 TGTGCCAGCAGTTACTTACACCCAGGGACAGGACTAGACTATGGCTACACCTTC CASSYLHPGTGLDYGYTF
TRBJ1-6 TRBV10-3 - 12 - TGTGCCATCAGGGGCGACAGGCGGGACCTCCACTTT CAIRGDRRDLHF
TRBJ2-5 TRBV4-1 - 16 TRBD2 TGCGCCAGCAGCCAAGTGCTAGCGGGGGGATCAGAGACCCAGTACTTC CASSQVLAGGSETQYF
TRBJ1-1 TRBV27 many 14 - TGTGCCAGCACCAAAGTAGGCCAACACACTGAAGCTTTCTTT CASTKVGQHTEAFF
TRBJ1-2 TRBV7-9 few 15 TRBD1 TGTGCCAGCAGCTTTTCAGGGGGGAATGACTATGGCTACACCTTC CASSFSGGNDYGYTF
TRBJ1-4 TRBV4-1 few 17 - TGCGCCAGCAGCCAAGATTGGAGGGGGGAGGCAAATGAAAAACTGTTTTTT CASSQDWRGEANEKLFF
TRBJ2-3 TRBV12-3/TRBV12-4 many 15 TRBD2 TGTGCCAGCAGTTTTGGGCGGGGGAGCACAGATACGCAGTATTTT CASSFGRGSTDTQYF
TRBJ1-5 TRBV27 once 14 - TGTGCCAGCAGTTTTGGGGCAGGGGATCAGCCCCAGCATTTT CASSFGAGDQPQHF
TRBJ2-5 TRBV10-3 - 15 TRBD1 TGTGCCATCAGTCCTCCGGGACAGGGGCGGGAGACCCAGTACTTC CAISPPGQGRETQYF
TRBJ2-2 TRBV7-9 - 16 - TGTGCCAGCAGCTTAGCCCCCGCCAGGGTTCACGGGGAGCTGTTTTTT CASSLAPARVHGELFF
TRBJ1-1 TRBV13 few 15 - TGTGCCAGCAGCATCACACGCGAGAGGAACACTGAAGCTTTCTTT CASSITRERNTEAFF
TRBJ1-1 TRBV27 few 13 - TGTGCCAGCAGTCTCATCGACTACACTGAAGCTTTCTTT CASSLIDYTEAFF
TRBJ2-7 TRBV15 - 14 TRBD2 TGTGCCACCAGCGGGGCAGCGGGGGGGTACGAGCAGTACTTC CATSGAAGGYEQYF
TRBJ1-5 TRBV7-6 - 16 TRBD1 TGTGCCAGCAGCTTAGGGACAGGGGCTAGCAATCAGCCCCAGCATTTT CASSLGTGASNQPQHF
TRBJ1-2 TRBV5-4 few 15 - TGTGCCAGCAGCTTGGCCGGCGAAGCGCTTTATGGCTACACCTTC CASSLAGEALYGYTF
TRBJ2-1 TRBV5-4 - 12 TRBD1 TGTGCCAGCACCCCACAGGGGAATGAGCAGTTCTTC CASTPQGNEQFF
TRBJ2-1 TRBV27 - 16 TRBD1 TGTGCCAGCTCTCTTGGAGGGACAGGCGAGTACAATGAGCAGTTCTTC CASSLGGTGEYNEQFF
TRBJ1-1 TRBV27 few 12 - TGTGCCAGCAGTTCGGTCGGCACTGAAGCTTTCTTT CASSSVGTEAFF
TRBJ2-7 TRBV11-2 once 13 - TGTGCCAGCAGCCTCGGACAAGTGGACGAGCAGTACTTC CASSLGQVDEQYF
TRBJ2-3 TRBV10-3 few 19 - TGTGCCATCAGGACCAGGACAGAGCCTCGACTAGCCCTCACAGATACGCAGTATTTT CAIRTRTEPRLALTDTQYF
TRBJ1-4 TRBV28 - 17 TRBD1 TGTGCCAGCGGATTAGGACAGGGGATTGCAACTAATGAAAAACTGTTTTTT CASGLGQGIATNEKLFF
TRBJ2-2 TRBV11-3 few 19 - TGTGCCAGCAGCTATCGTGGGGCAGGGGACACCGCGAACACCGGGGAGCTGTTTTTT CASSYRGAGDTANTGELFF
TRBJ1-2 TRBV12-3/TRBV12-4 - 13 - TGTGCCAGCAGGTGGGGTCGTCTTTATGGCTACACCTTC CASRWGRLYGYTF
TRBJ2-5 TRBV28 - 18 - TGTGCCAGCAGCCAATTGCCGGCGTGGAGAGAAGAGGAGGGGACCCAGTACTTC CASSQLPAWREEEGTQYF
TRBJ2-3 TRBV7-9 - 14 - TGTGCCAGCAGGGGGGGAGAGGGAACAGATACGCAGTATTTT CASRGGEGTDTQYF